The entry that follows covers one T cell receptor (beta chain) sequence. The antigen remains unidentified. Primers: 60 Vbeta forward and 13 Jbeta reverse. The protocol was immunoSEQ multiplex PCR, while the TCRdb copy is restricted to in-frame clones and leaves out a portion. Among around 40,000 clones listed, about 73% were seen once. The source of the sample is a study of cytomegalovirus exposure and HLA in healthy donors. Regarding the study as a whole: What a later analysis showed was that several of the most significant clusters appeared linked to common viral pathogens. An analysis that came later showed most CMV-associated TCR beta chains appearing HLA-restricted. TCR beta sequences numbering under 20,000 were associated with HLA alleles at 0.05 false discovery rate in a later analysis. What was likely a sequencing artifact was a cluster of highly shared sequence variants.

Trimming took off 5 bases at V and 2 bases at J, with 13 bases between the two ends. Germline V gene lookup returns CDR1 MNHEY and CDR2 SMNVEV (reference sequence). The CDR3 is 14 amino acids. Sample: PBMCs. The TCR sequence derives from a woman in her 30s in good health and CMV-seronegative. The V and J genes are TRBV27 and TRBJ2-7, with a tentative D call TRBD2 (5 bases). The CDR3 region has the DNA TGTGCCAGCAGTCTGCTGGGTAGCGCCTACGAGCAGTACTTC. Translation: CASSLLGSAYEQYF.